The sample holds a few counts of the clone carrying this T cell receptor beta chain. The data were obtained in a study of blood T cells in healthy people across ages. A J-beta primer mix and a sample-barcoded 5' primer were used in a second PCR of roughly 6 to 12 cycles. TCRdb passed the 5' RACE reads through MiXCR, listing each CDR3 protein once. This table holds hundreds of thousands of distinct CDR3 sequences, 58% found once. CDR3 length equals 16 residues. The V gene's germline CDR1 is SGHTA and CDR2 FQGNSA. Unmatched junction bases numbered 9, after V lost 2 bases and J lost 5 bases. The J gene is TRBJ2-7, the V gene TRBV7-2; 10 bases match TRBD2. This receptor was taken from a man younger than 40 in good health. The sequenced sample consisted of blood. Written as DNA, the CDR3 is TGTGCCAGCAGCTTATCTCCAGCGGGAGGGCCCCACGAGCAGTACTTC. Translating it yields CASSLSPAGGPHEQYF.